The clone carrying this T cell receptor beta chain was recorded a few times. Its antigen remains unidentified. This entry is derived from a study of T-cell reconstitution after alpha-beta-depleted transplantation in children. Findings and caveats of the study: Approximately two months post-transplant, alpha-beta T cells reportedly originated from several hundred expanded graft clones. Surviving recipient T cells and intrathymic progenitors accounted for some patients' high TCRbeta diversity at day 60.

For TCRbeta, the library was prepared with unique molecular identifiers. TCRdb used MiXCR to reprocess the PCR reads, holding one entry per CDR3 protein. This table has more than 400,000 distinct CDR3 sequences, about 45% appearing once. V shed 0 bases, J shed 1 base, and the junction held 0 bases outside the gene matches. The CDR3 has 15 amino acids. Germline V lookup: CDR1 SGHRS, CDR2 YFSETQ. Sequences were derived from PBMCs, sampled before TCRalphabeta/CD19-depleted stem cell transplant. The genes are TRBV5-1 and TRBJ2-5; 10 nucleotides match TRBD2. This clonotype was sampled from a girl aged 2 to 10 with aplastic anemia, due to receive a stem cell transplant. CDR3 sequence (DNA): TGCGCCAGCAGCTTGGTAGCGGGAGGCCAAGAGACCCAGTACTTC. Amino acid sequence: CASSLVAGGQETQYF.